This T cell receptor (beta chain) emerged from a study of T cell responses to AZD1222 COVID-19 vaccine. Produced via immunoSEQ multiplex PCR; TCRdb's table is partial and in-frame only. The table records approximately 60,000 clones, around 85% of them present only once. Study results and limitations: Repertoires were obtained solely post-peak T cell response.

Per the germline V gene, CDR1 is SEHNR and CDR2 is FQNEAQ (reference sequence). This CDR3 has 14 residues. The V end lost 5 bases, the J end lost 2 bases, and 12 bases lay between the germline ends. With regard to this clone: Its antigen is currently unknown.

The V call is TRBV7-9, the J call TRBJ1-2; tentatively, D is TRBD1 (5 bases). This material consisted of peripheral blood, taken on day 0 of MenACWY control vaccination. The origin of this receptor is an adult in good health. The DNA for the CDR3 is TGTGCCAGCAGCGCCCGGGACCTAAACTATGGCTACACCTTC. The encoded protein is CASSARDLNYGYTF.